This T cell receptor (beta chain) originates from a study of T cells in Graves' hyperthyroidism and ophthalmopathy. The V gene's germline CDR1 is SGHRS and CDR2 YFSETQ. V shed 4 bases and J shed 4 bases, with 10 bases lying between them. This CDR3 has 13 amino acids. This clonotype was found many times. Its antigen is unidentified. In patients aged 18 to 65, hyperthyroidism was newly diagnosed, with duration under 2 months. The study collected blood at first hyperthyroidism diagnosis, before any ophthalmopathy symptoms arose. What was amplified from RNA transcripts were TCR beta CDR3 regions. HTBI primers were used for first-round RT-PCR of the TCR CDR3. TCRdb itself ran the multiplex PCR reads through MiXCR, one entry per CDR3 protein. The sample lists 250,000 to 300,000 distinct CDR3 sequences; 13% were seen once. Study-wide results and limits: Blood held most thyroid clonotypes expanded above 0.001 frequency.

This TCR was sampled from a woman aged 25 to 39 with Graves' hyperthyroidism that later progressed to Graves' ophthalmopathy. Sequenced input: blood. The chain recombines TRBV5-1 with TRBJ2-3; no firm D call. The CDR3 coding sequence is TGCGCCAGCAGCCCTAGACTGGCAGATACGCAGTATTTT. Encoded protein: CASSPRLADTQYF.